This is a list of T cell receptor beta chains from one sample in a study of beta chain features in type 1 diabetes. Here immunoSEQ multiplex PCR was the method, and the copy in TCRdb shows in-frame clones only, minus some. The sample lists hundreds of thousands of clones; roughly 11% were seen once. Specimen: naive CD4+ T cells from blood. These receptors were obtained from a man aged 30 to 45 with type 1 diabetes. CDR3s include the opening cysteine and the closing phenylalanine or tryptophan. D genes are given only for firm matches. A row's size may be missing; if present it is once, few, many or a size class.

d_call: TRBD1
clone_size: few
j_call: TRBJ1-2
v_call: TRBV4-3
cdr3_aa: CASSPYTGDGYTF
cdr3_nt: TGCGCCAGCAGCCCCTACACAGGGGATGGCTACACCTTC

d_call: .
clone_size: few
j_call: TRBJ2-2
v_call: TRBV5-1
cdr3_aa: CASRQTGHNTGELFF
cdr3_nt: TGCGCCAGCAGGCAAACGGGACATAACACCGGGGAGCTGTTTTTT

d_call: TRBD1
clone_size: few
j_call: TRBJ1-2
v_call: TRBV7-2
cdr3_aa: CASSLVGQGDYGYTF
cdr3_nt: TGTGCCAGCAGCTTAGTGGGACAGGGGGACTATGGCTACACCTTC

d_call: .
clone_size: few
j_call: TRBJ1-1
v_call: TRBV29-1
cdr3_aa: CSVSYRTLSSTEAFF
cdr3_nt: TGCAGCGTTTCCTACAGGACCCTCTCTAGCACTGAAGCTTTCTTT

d_call: TRBD2
clone_size: .
j_call: TRBJ2-3
v_call: TRBV9
cdr3_aa: CASSVASSGNTDTQYF
cdr3_nt: TGTGCCAGCAGCGTAGCTAGTAGCGGGAACACAGATACGCAGTATTTT

d_call: .
clone_size: .
j_call: TRBJ1-3
v_call: TRBV18
cdr3_aa: CASSPGSGSSGNTIYF
cdr3_nt: TGTGCCAGCTCACCGGGCAGCGGGAGCTCTGGAAACACCATATATTTT

d_call: TRBD1
clone_size: few
j_call: TRBJ1-1
v_call: TRBV7-9
cdr3_aa: CASSLAEGRGPTEAFF
cdr3_nt: TGTGCCAGCAGCTTGGCCGAAGGCAGGGGGCCCACTGAAGCTTTCTTT

d_call: .
clone_size: .
j_call: TRBJ1-1
v_call: TRBV7-3
cdr3_aa: CASSPGTTLGAFF
cdr3_nt: TGTGCCAGCAGCCCGGGGACTACACTGGGAGCTTTCTTT

d_call: .
clone_size: .
j_call: TRBJ1-3
v_call: TRBV6-6
cdr3_aa: CASSYWRAGNTIYF
cdr3_nt: TGTGCCAGCAGTTACTGGAGGGCTGGAAACACCATATATTTT

d_call: TRBD1
clone_size: .
j_call: TRBJ2-7
v_call: TRBV5-1
cdr3_aa: CASSLTGTEAYEQYF
cdr3_nt: TGCGCCAGCAGCTTGACCGGGACAGAGGCCTACGAGCAGTACTTC

d_call: TRBD2
clone_size: few
j_call: TRBJ2-7
v_call: TRBV2
cdr3_aa: CASSAWGGIAEQYF
cdr3_nt: TGTGCCAGCAGTGCCTGGGGAGGGATCGCCGAGCAGTACTTC

d_call: TRBD1
clone_size: few
j_call: TRBJ1-6
v_call: TRBV7-9
cdr3_aa: CASSNRDRMGSPLHF
cdr3_nt: TGTGCCAGCAGCAACCGGGACAGGATGGGTTCACCCCTCCACTTT

d_call: .
clone_size: few
j_call: TRBJ1-1
v_call: TRBV7-9
cdr3_aa: CASTKDRTNTEAFF
cdr3_nt: TGTGCCAGCACCAAGGACAGAACAAACACTGAAGCTTTCTTT

d_call: TRBD1
clone_size: .
j_call: TRBJ1-2
v_call: TRBV29-1
cdr3_aa: CSVEGQGGGYTF
cdr3_nt: TGCAGCGTTGAAGGACAGGGAGGCGGCTACACCTTC

d_call: .
clone_size: .
j_call: TRBJ2-3
v_call: TRBV4-2
cdr3_aa: CASSLNYGLRTDTQYF
cdr3_nt: TGTGCCAGCAGCCTTAACTATGGACTCCGCACAGATACGCAGTATTTT

d_call: .
clone_size: few
j_call: TRBJ2-2
v_call: TRBV5-1
cdr3_aa: CASSLSLAGKAGELFF
cdr3_nt: TGCGCCAGCAGCTTGTCCTTGGCAGGGAAAGCCGGGGAGCTGTTTTTT

d_call: TRBD2
clone_size: .
j_call: TRBJ2-1
v_call: TRBV2
cdr3_aa: CASRSGGGEQFF
cdr3_nt: TGTGCCAGCAGAAGCGGGGGGGGTGAGCAGTTCTTC

d_call: TRBD1
clone_size: .
j_call: TRBJ2-1
v_call: TRBV11-2
cdr3_aa: CASISKGAYYNEQFF
cdr3_nt: TGTGCCAGCATTTCTAAGGGGGCTTACTACAATGAGCAGTTCTTC

d_call: .
clone_size: .
j_call: TRBJ1-1
v_call: TRBV14
cdr3_aa: CASSSRVNTEAFF
cdr3_nt: TGTGCCAGCAGCTCTCGAGTGAACACTGAAGCTTTCTTT

d_call: TRBD1
clone_size: .
j_call: TRBJ1-6
v_call: TRBV4-1
cdr3_aa: CASSQDPTGAGSPLHF
cdr3_nt: TGCGCCAGCAGCCAAGACCCGACAGGGGCTGGTTCACCCCTCCACTTT